This record looks at one T cell receptor beta chain sequence and its context. The method was immunoSEQ multiplex PCR; TCRdb's version includes in-frame clones alone and lacks a portion of them. The sample holds 200,000 to 250,000 clones, 84% seen once. This specimen belongs to a study of blood T cell repertoires in COVID-19. Study-wide background: Nucleic acid was either cDNA or gDNA, and it came from T cells, B-cell-depleted T cells, or PBMCs.

Trimming stripped 7 bases from V and 0 bases from J, with 13 bases between. There are 15 residues in the CDR3. Germline loops: CDR1 MNHNY, CDR2 SVGAGI (reference sequence). V usage is TRBV6-6 and J usage is TRBJ2-1; perhaps TRBD2 as D (5 bases). The clonotype comes from a woman aged 80 or older with active or convalescent COVID-19. What was sequenced was peripheral blood. The CDR3 spells CASKEAGSSYNEQFF. The CDR3 DNA reads as TGTGCCAGCAAGGAGGCTGGAAGCTCCTACAATGAGCAGTTCTTC.